This T cell receptor (beta chain) appears in the sequencing data of a study of CD8 T cells in Susac syndrome. Looked up from germline, CDR1 is MNHEY and CDR2 is SVGEGT. There are 15 residues in the CDR3. Trimming removed 2 bases from V and 2 bases from J, with 7 bases in between. After extraction with the RNeasy kit, roughly 0.5 to 1 ug of the RNA was reverse transcribed using random hexamers. TCRdb fed the immunoSEQ multiplex PCR reads into MiXCR, producing one record per CDR3 protein. This table holds 110,000 or so distinct CDR3 sequences, roughly 96% found once. This clonotype was obtained from a human donor in good health. The rearrangement joins TRBV6-2 or TRBV6-3 to TRBJ2-6; D not certain. Material: CD4+ T cells from PBMCs. DNA for the CDR3: TGTGCCAGCAGTTACCCCCCCGCTGGGGCCAACGTCCTGACTTTC. This translates into CASSYPPAGANVLTF.